This T cell receptor (beta chain) comes out of a study of cytomegalovirus exposure and HLA in healthy donors. Study-level points and caveats: DRB1 showed the most TCR associations and HLA-C the fewest in a later analysis, as rates varied by HLA locus. A later analysis linked a missense variant in DCLRE1C to the trimming of TCR beta V and J genes. The study listed approximately 160 cytomegalovirus-associated TCR beta chains.

These donors, healthy bone marrow donors, were studied. A multiplex PCR was run with 60 Vbeta primers and 13 Jbeta primers. The repertoire was sequenced with immunoSEQ multiplex PCR; TCRdb's copy has only in-frame clones and lacks some. Of around 79,000 clones in the sample, around 70% are singletons; the top ten hold 16%. The CDR3 loop spans 15 amino acids. The V end lost 6 bases, the J end lost 1 base, and 13 bases lay between the germline ends. Germline values: CDR1 LNHDA, CDR2 SQIVND (reference sequence). A remark on this clone: What it recognizes is unknown.

This TCR was recovered from a woman aged 40 to 50 in good health and CMV-seropositive. The source material was PBMCs. The chain has TRBV19 and TRBJ1-5; D unresolved. This chain's CDR3 is CASRPREVSNQPQHF. CDR3 in DNA: TGTGCCAGTAGGCCTCGGGAAGTGAGCAATCAGCCCCAGCATTTT.